The present T cell receptor beta chain was sequenced within a study of blood T cell repertoires in COVID-19 (TCRdb year 2020). With respect to the entire study: Samples from collaborators originated in the United States, Italy and Spain and spanned both the acute and convalescent phases of COVID-19. The repertoires were released in a freely available public database intended as a resource for research on the immune response to SARS-CoV-2. Where HLA class I and class II types were available, the types were taken from metadata supplied by the sample provider, not from assay-based typing. Nearly every sample came with metadata listing a de-identified subject ID, COVID-19 status, age in years and sex. Deeply sampled blood TCRbeta repertoires from subjects exposed to, actively infected with, or recovered from COVID-19 were included in the dataset. The samples were drawn from two sources: the first 160 participants of the ongoing ImmuneRACE study, and 1,254 subjects contributed by 6 global collaborators. The material from the prospective study consisted of cDNA or gDNA derived from T cells, B-cell-depleted T cells, or PBMCs. General conclusions and limits of the study: The amount of clinical and demographic metadata varied by source and participant and was provided uncurated.

Concerning this clone: What antigen it recognizes has not been identified. Base qualities are not provided; no much larger clone lies one nucleotide away.

TCRbeta CDR3 regions were amplified from genomic DNA using the immunoSEQ Assay, a bias-controlled multiplex PCR. The original pipeline was this. The number of nucleated cells in each sample was estimated by amplification of reference gene primers within the assay. Sequence reads were collapsed and filtered to measure the absolute abundance of every unique TCRbeta CDR3 rearrangement. For each sample, productive Simpson clonality was calculated by taking the square root of Simpson's diversity index across productive rearrangements. TCRdb took over this immuneACCESS table, retaining in-frame rearrangements with V and J assigned. Such tables are incomplete; in checked studies, under half of the missing clones stem from an unresolved V gene, and the remainder is unexplained. The V and J calls and clone size are taken from that table; D and trimming were inferred from the DNA. For this sample the table gives approximately 330,000 clones, of which around 89% were detected only once. The top ten constitute approximately 4% of the sample.

CDR1 and CDR2 are read off the germline V gene as SNHLY and FYNNEI. The CDR3 runs 14 amino acids, cysteine and phenylalanine included. Here the CDR3 DNA is all that survives: 42 bases in frame from base 1. V loses 8 bases, J loses 4 bases, and the germline ends lie 16 bases apart. Collaborating institutions collected whole blood in K2EDTA tubes following their own protocols. For TCRbeta analysis, collaborators shipped samples as frozen whole blood, isolated PBMCs, or DNA extracted from either of those sample types. This chain joins TRBV2 to TRBJ2-3, with a weak D call of TRBD1 (6 bases match). Input material: peripheral blood. This clonotype was obtained from a woman in her 50s with active or convalescent COVID-19. At the DNA level, the sequence is TGTGCCAGCGGTACAGGGTCTATCGCAGATACGCAGTATTTT. The resulting protein is CASGTGSIADTQYF.